What follows are 20 T cell receptor beta chains derived from one specimen sequenced in a study of beta chain features in type 1 diabetes. Expressed TCRB transcripts were sequenced, since all the RNA that had been isolated was reverse transcribed. The protocol was immunoSEQ multiplex PCR, while the TCRdb copy is restricted to in-frame clones and leaves out a portion. The sample contains about 620,000 clones, around 15% of which appear only once. Sequenced material: naive CD4+ T cells from blood. The source of these receptors is a man aged 18 to 29 in good health.

This chain connects TRBV18 to TRBJ1-4, with unresolved D. V was pared by 5 bases and J by 4 bases, with 14 bases between. The CDR3 runs 15 residues. The V gene's germline CDR1 is KGHSH and CDR2 LQKENI. The CDR3 region is CASSATEAINEKLFF. DNA of the CDR3: TGTGCCAGCTCAGCAACAGAGGCCATTAATGAAAAACTGTTTTTT.

Concerning this clone itself: One end of the junction varies from germline; a read error may be responsible. The rearrangement uses TRBV10-3 and TRBJ2-7; 8 nucleotides align to TRBD2. The CDR3 runs to 12 residues. Germline V gene sequence: CDR1 ENHRY, CDR2 SYGVKD. The CDR3 protein is CAISEASGGSQF. In DNA, the CDR3 is TGTGCCATCAGTGAGGCGAGCGGGGGCTCCCAGTTC.

The chain employs TRBV7-8 and TRBJ2-2; 7 nucleotides line up with TRBD1. The CDR3 is 17 residues long. The germline V gene has CDR1 SGHVS and CDR2 FQNEAQ. V shed 10 bases, J shed 6 bases, and the junction held 20 bases outside the gene matches. CDR3 nucleotide sequence: TGTGCCACCCGAGCCTTGTGGGAAGGGGGCGAGTCCGGGGAGCTGTTTTTT. This codes for CATRALWEGGESGELFF. Combining the CDR3 with reference TRBV7-8 and TRBJ2-2 gives the whole variable domain GAGVSQSPRYKVAKRGQDVALRCDPISGHVSLFWYQQALGQGPEFLTYFQNEAQLDKSGLPSDRFFAERPEGSVSTLKIQRTQQEDSAVYLCATRALWEGGESGELFFGEGSRLTVL.

J is TRBJ1-5 and V is TRBV30; D is possibly TRBD1 (5 bases). The V gene's germline CDR1 is GTSNPN and CDR2 SVGIG (reference sequence). The V end was cut by 1 base, the J end by 0 bases, with 7 bases between. The CDR3 runs 14 residues. DNA for the CDR3: TGTGCCTGGAGTGCCGACAGTAGCAATCAGCCCCAGCATTTT. This encodes CAWSADSSNQPQHF.

This clone has just a few counts. The CDR3 DNA follows: TGTGCCAGCAGCTTCGGCCAGGCCTACGAGCAGTACTTC. It yields the protein CASSFGQAYEQYF. The chain joins TRBV7-3 to TRBJ2-7; no reliable D call. The CDR3 is 13 residues long. Trimming cost V 3 bases and J 2 bases, with 8 bases left between them. Germline CDR1 is SGHTA and CDR2 is FQGTGA.

This rearrangement joins TRBV27 to TRBJ2-5; D is possibly TRBD1 (6 bases). V lost 6 bases and J lost 11, with 16 bases in between. From germline, CDR1 is MNHEY and CDR2 SMNVEV (reference sequence). This CDR3 has 12 amino acids. CDR3 protein: CASREAGDPQYF. DNA of the CDR3: TGTGCCAGCAGGGAAGCAGGGGACCCTCAGTACTTC.

The chain couples TRBV7-3 to TRBJ2-5; 7 bases line up with TRBD2. Germline CDR1 is SGHTA and CDR2 is FQGTGA. After removal of 4 bases from V and 0 bases from J, the junction contained 2 bases not matched to a gene. The CDR3 loop spans 14 amino acids. CDR3 nucleotides: TGTGCCAGCAGCTGGGGGGGAGACCAAGAGACCCAGTACTTC. It codes for CASSWGGDQETQYF.

This clone was observed a few times. V and J are TRBV7-2 and TRBJ1-4; 7 bases fit TRBD1. The CDR3 length is 16 residues. The J segment lost 7 bases and the V segment lost 0 bases, leaving 8 bases of the junction unmatched. The germline V gene has CDR1 SGHTA and CDR2 FQGNSA. In DNA form, the CDR3 reads TGTGCCAGCAGCTTAGCGCTTTGGGACAGCCGTGAAAAACTGTTTTTT. Its translation is CASSLALWDSREKLFF. The variable domain in full, with the rest retrieved from reference TRBV7-2 and TRBJ1-4, is GAGVSQSPSNKVTEKGKDVELRCDPISGHTALYWYRQSLGQGLEFLIYFQGNSAPDKSGLPSDRFSAERTGGSVSTLTIQRTQQEDSAVYLCASSLALWDSREKLFFGSGTQLSVL.

V usage is TRBV28 and J usage is TRBJ2-7; D is ambiguous. Trimming took off 6 bases at V and 2 bases at J, with 14 bases between the two ends. The germline CDR1 and CDR2 sequences are MDHEN and SYDVKM. There are 14 residues in the CDR3. The CDR3 region is CASRSFGATYEQYF. Here the CDR3 DNA reads TGTGCCAGCAGATCGTTCGGCGCCACCTACGAGCAGTACTTC.

V is TRBV6-5 and J is TRBJ2-2; D might be TRBD1 (5 bases). CDR1 is MNHEY, CDR2 SVGAGI, per germline. V lost 7 bases, J lost 1 base, and 10 bases lay in between. This CDR3 is 14 amino acids long. The CDR3 coding sequence is TGTGCCAGCACGACCACAGGGAACACCGGGGAGCTGTTTTTT. Translation: CASTTTGNTGELFF.

This clone has just a few counts. V usage is TRBV9 and J usage is TRBJ1-2; no clear D. The CDR3 sequence is 15 residues long. The ends were cut back, 0 bases at V and 0 bases at J, with 9 bases in the middle. Germline V gives CDR1 SGDLS, CDR2 YYNGEE. CDR3: CASSVEVSSNYGYTF. The CDR3 bases are TGTGCCAGCAGCGTAGAGGTCAGTTCTAACTATGGCTACACCTTC.

This clone has only a few counts. The chain combines TRBV7-9 with TRBJ1-2; no clear D. This CDR3 has 16 amino acids. The ends were cut back, 5 bases at V and 4 bases at J, with 20 bases in the middle. Germline V CDR1 and CDR2: SEHNR, FQNEAQ (reference sequence). CDR3 sequence reads: CASSRHGSPSLYGYTF. For the CDR3, the DNA is TGTGCCAGCAGCAGACATGGAAGCCCCTCGCTCTATGGCTACACCTTC. Supplemented by reference TRBV7-9 and TRBJ1-2, the full variable domain reads DTGVSQNPRHKITKRGQNVTFRCDPISEHNRLYWYRQTLGQGPEFLTYFQNEAQLEKSRLLSDRFSAERPKGSFSTLEIQRTEQGDSAMYLCASSRHGSPSLYGYTFGSGTRLTVV.

The V and J genes are TRBV19 and TRBJ1-2; D gene unclear. The V gene lost 3 bases and the J gene lost 4 bases, with 12 bases spanning the gap. The germline gives CDR1 LNHDA, CDR2 SQIVND (reference sequence). This CDR3 spans 14 amino acids. The CDR3 loop reads CASSMFTQGYGYTF. DNA of the CDR3: TGTGCCAGTAGTATGTTCACCCAAGGCTATGGCTACACCTTC.

This clone has a single count. This chain links TRBV9 with TRBJ1-2; D gene unclear. The CDR3 loop spans 14 amino acids. Looked up from germline, CDR1 is SGDLS and CDR2 is YYNGEE. The V end lost 1 base, the J end lost 4 bases, and 11 bases lay between the germline ends. The CDR3, as DNA: TGTGCCAGCAGCGTAAGGGAGCCTAGCTATGGCTACACCTTC. Protein: CASSVREPSYGYTF.

The genes are TRBV19 and TRBJ2-6; unclear D gene. CDR3 length: 16 residues. Germline V CDR1 and CDR2: LNHDA, SQIVND (reference sequence). Trimming pared 1 base from V and 0 bases from J, leaving 7 bases between. DNA for the CDR3: TGTGCCAGTAGTATAGGTGAGATCTCTGGGGCCAACGTCCTGACTTTC. This codes for CASSIGEISGANVLTF.

The chain combines TRBV7-9 with TRBJ2-6; D might be TRBD1 (6 bases). V shed 2 bases and J shed 1 base, with 12 bases lying between them. The CDR3 sequence is 17 residues long. CDR1 is SEHNR, CDR2 FQNEAQ, per germline (reference sequence). CDR3 sequence: CASSLKPGESGANVLTF. The CDR3 DNA sequence: TGTGCCAGCAGCTTAAAACCAGGGGAGTCTGGGGCCAACGTCCTGACTTTC.

The sample holds a few counts of this clone. This chain uses TRBV12-5 with TRBJ1-6, with unresolved D. The CDR3 covers 13 residues. Germline CDR1 LGHNT, CDR2 FRNRAP. The V gene lost 6 bases and the J gene lost 9 bases, with 12 bases spanning the gap. The CDR3 here is CASGLDFSSPLHF. CDR3 nucleotide sequence: TGTGCTAGTGGCCTGGATTTTAGTTCACCCCTCCACTTT.

A few counts support this clone. For the CDR3, the DNA is TGCAGCGCGCCGGGAGGGGGGCTGAACACTGAAGCTTTCTTT. Translating gives CSAPGGGLNTEAFF. The chain couples TRBV29-1 to TRBJ1-1, with D tentatively TRBD1 (6 bases). Germline CDR1 SQVTM, CDR2 ANQGSEA. Trimming stripped 7 bases from V and 0 bases from J, with 15 bases between. This CDR3 has 14 residues. The full variable domain, with the rest looked up from reference TRBV29-1 and TRBJ1-1, is SAVISQKPSRDICQRGTSLTIQCQVDSQVTMMFWYRQQPGQSLTLIATANQGSEATYESGFVIDKFPISRPNLTFSTLTVSNMSPEDSSIYLCSAPGGGLNTEAFFGQGTRLTVV.

The table lists this clone with a few counts. This chain joins TRBV7-2 and TRBJ2-3; maybe TRBD2 (6 bases). This CDR3 spans 14 amino acids. Germline-derived CDR1 and CDR2 are SGHTA and FQGNSA. With 5 bases removed from V and 9 bases from J, the gap between germline ends came to 18 bases. CDR3 in DNA: TGTGCCAGCAGCCGAACGGGGAGGCAGGAGACGCAGTATTTT. Translated, it gives CASSRTGRQETQYF.

This clone was detected only a few times. The J gene is TRBJ1-3, the V gene TRBV5-1; D is unresolved. The V end lost 4 bases, the J end lost 0 bases, and 14 bases lay between the germline ends. Germline loops: CDR1 SGHRS, CDR2 YFSETQ. The CDR3 is made up of 16 amino acids. The CDR3 nucleotides read TGCGCCAGCAGCCCCTGGACTTCCTACTCTGGAAACACCATATATTTT. This encodes CASSPWTSYSGNTIYF.